This T cell receptor delta chain was observed in a study of Vδ1+ human thymocytes. The study's findings and limits: Thymic TRG and TRD repertoires appeared highly polyclonal. Unlike peripheral blood Vdelta1+ controls, thymic delta-chain sequences included about 20% Vdelta2 and few Vdelta3.

This clone occurred a few times. Its target is unknown. CDR3 length: 17 amino acids. The germline V gene has CDR1 TSWWSYY and CDR2 QGS. With 0 bases removed from V and 0 bases from J, the gap between germline ends came to 14 bases. RNA was extracted from the cells and then reverse transcribed. CDR3 amplicons came from multiplex PCR with pooled V-gene forward and constant-region reverse primers. TCRdb repeated clone calling on the multiplex PCR reads with CATT. The sample holds around 76,000 delta-chain clones; approximately 37% are singletons and the top ten take more than 0.25%. The sequenced material came from Vdelta1+ gamma-delta thymocytes from the thymus. The subset here: FACS-sorted CD3+ TCRalphabeta- TCRVdelta1+ TCRVdelta2- thymocytes. The source of this sequence is a boy in the first two years of life who had congenital heart surgery. This rearrangement joins TRDV1 to TRDJ1; D unclear. CDR3 sequence: CALGELCLDSYTDKLIF. CDR3 in DNA: TGTGCTCTTGGGGAACTATGCCTGGACTCGTACACCGATAAACTCATCTTT.